This T cell receptor (beta chain) derives from a study of shared clonotypes between healthy human individuals (dated by TCRdb to about 2020). General notes on the study: The cohort comprised a couple of women and a few men aged 18 to 49 years. For each donor, CD4 naive and CD4 memory were each run on three plates, CD8 naive on two plates, and CD8 memory on one plate. The study deeply sequenced blood TCR repertoires of five healthy adults to estimate repertoire size and the extent of clonotype sharing between individuals. To increase sequencing depth and limit assay-specific biases, TCR repertoire library preparation and sequencing were carried out by different laboratories using diverse techniques. Per donor, leukapheresis produced somewhere between about 0.9 and 10 billion PBMCs.

The donors were healthy, HIV-negative adults with no recently reported acute infections or vaccinations. Only Caucasian adults living in Nashville, Tennessee, USA were represented among the donors. CD4+ T cells were enriched by magnetic negative selection, after which naive cells were positively selected on CD45RA and the negative fraction was taken as the memory subset. Blood was obtained by leukapheresis, after which PBMCs were separated by Ficoll-Histopaque density gradient centrifugation and cryopreserved in liquid nitrogen vapor phase. Analytical flow cytometry was used to check the purity and quantity of each magnetically sorted T cell population. Genomic DNA was isolated from every sorted fraction and measured by UV absorbance on a Nanodrop 2000c. In regard to this clone: Its antigen is not yet known. No base quality values were provided; no much bigger clone lies one nucleotide off.

The research as a whole found: Clonotypes shared by all four sorted-subset donors showed higher generation probabilities than non-shared clonotypes. Even with the large sequencing depth, rarefaction of the sorted-subset datasets indicated that sequencing was incomplete. The genetic and exposure-history diversity represented was limited by the small number of donors. Sampling was restricted to blood, and TCR repertoires in tissues likely differ from the TCR repertoires found in blood. Larger estimated clonotype richness was generally found for naive subsets than for memory subsets. Across several donors, around 5% of naive CD4, more than 3% of naive CD8, under 2.5% of memory CD4, and about 0.4% of memory CD8 clonotypes were shared. Pairwise subsampling led to the expectation that sequencing depth would affect the degree of clonotype sharing among donors.

From its cysteine to its phenylalanine, the CDR3 spans 17 amino acids. The kept DNA is CDR3 alone, 51 bases in frame from the first base. Taken from the germline V gene (reference sequence), the CDR1 and CDR2 loops are MNHEY and SMNVEV. The junction shows trimming of 5 bases on V and 5 bases on J, and the gene matches do not reach 12 bases of it. Using the deep immunoSEQ assay, TCR CDR3 regions were amplified from genomic DNA by multiplex PCR. For each cell subset, the extracted genomic DNA was distributed evenly across all wells of several immunoSEQ 96-well plates, and each plate served as one replicate. For sorted subsets, about 200 ng genomic DNA, equal to tens of thousands of T cell genomes, was loaded into each replicate PCR. The purified libraries were quantified using a Qubit 3.0 fluorometer, sized with a Bioanalyzer 2100, and then quantified again using the KAPA Library Quantification kit. Each immunoSEQ 96-well plate was sequenced on its own single-read 150-cycle Illumina NextSeq 550 flow cell. Per the authors' processing: Because the immunoSEQ output included only junctional sequences and no quality scores, the filtering could not be the same as the filtering used for full-length reads. Sequences were annotated with PyIR, a Python wrapper for IgBLAST v1.9, and V/J genes and CDR3 were assigned using IMGT germline references. Reads with weak V/J assignments (E-value above 1e-6), missing CDR3, stop codons, out-of-frame junctions, or ambiguous translated residues were removed. A V3J clonotype was defined by an identical inferred V gene, J gene, and CDR3 amino acid sequence. Percentage overlap between repertoires was computed as shared unique clonotypes divided by the size of the smaller repertoire. Richness of each repertoire was evaluated using RTK rarefaction, the Chao1 estimator, and Recon v2.1 estimates of unobserved clonotypes. OLGA was used to compute generation probabilities for all TCRbeta clonotypes that the gDNA method yielded from four donors. The immuneACCESS repertoire file appears here via TCRdb, limited to in-frame rearrangements. These files lack a portion of the clones; in checked studies, under half of the deficit traces to unresolved V genes, and the cause of the others is not known. The D gene and trimming were derived from the DNA, and the V and J assignments and clone size from that table. The sample table records some 1,400,000 clones; roughly 96% of these occur just once. The ten largest clones take up over 1% of the sample.

The sample comprised naive CD4+ T cells sorted from blood. The cell subset or site label of this sample denotes: CD45RA+ positively selected. Recombination joined TRBV27 with TRBJ2-2; the junction holds 9 bases that match TRBD1. This TCR came from a man under 40 in good health. The DNA sequence follows: TGTGCCAGCAGTGAGACAGGGGGAATTTATGGGACCGGGGAGCTGTTTTTT. Protein translation: CASSETGGIYGTGELFF.